There are a few counts of the clone carrying this T cell receptor (beta chain). Its antigen remains unidentified. Libraries were prepared by immunoSEQ multiplex PCR; TCRdb keeps only in-frame clonotypes and omits some of them. The sample includes 9,500 to 15,000 clones, about three fifths of them seen just once. CFSE-labeled sorted T cells met regulatory or mature dendritic cells for less than 6 days. This CDR3 is 13 amino acids long. Germline lookup yields CDR1 SNHLY and CDR2 FYNNEI. Trimming took 6 bases from V and 8 from J; bases not matched to a gene: 4. This specimen comes from a study of regulatory dendritic cells for organ transplantation.

This receptor was identified in a human donor in good health. Specimen: naive CD8+ T cells from blood cultured with dendritic cells. Subset indicated: CD45RA+ naive T cells. The J gene is TRBJ2-1, the V gene TRBV2; 10 bases are a match to TRBD2. CDR3 region: CASRLAGSDEQFF. CDR3 sequence (DNA): TGTGCCAGCAGACTAGCGGGGTCTGATGAGCAGTTCTTC.